One and the same sample provided the 26 T cell receptor beta chains below, sequenced in a study of response to subunit inactivated influenza vaccine. One entry per CDR3 protein results from TCRdb running MiXCR on the RT-PCR reads. The sample contains 450,000 to 600,000 distinct CDR3 sequences, approximately 15% of which appear only once. The specimen was CD4+ T cells sorted from PBMCs, collected less than 30 months after vaccination. The receptors shown here come from a man between 50 and 70 years old who received an inactivated influenza vaccine.

This clonotype was seen many times. J is TRBJ2-3 and V is TRBV4-1; 10 bases fit TRBD2. V was clipped by 1 base and J by 1 base; unmatched bases: 8. There are 18 residues in the CDR3. CDR1 and CDR2 from the germline V gene are MGHRA and YSYEKL. For the CDR3, the DNA is TGCGCCAGCAGCCAAGCCATAACTAGCGGGACCCGCACAGATACGCAGTATTTT. It translates to CASSQAITSGTRTDTQYF.

This clonotype has a handful of counts. V is TRBV15 and J is TRBJ1-3; D unresolved. With 0 bases removed from V and 1 base from J, the gap between germline ends came to 13 bases. Germline V gene sequence: CDR1 LNHNV, CDR2 YYDKDF (reference sequence). The CDR3 totals 17 residues. The CDR3 loop reads CATSRDPPPGSGNTIYF. CDR3 DNA: TGTGCCACCAGCAGAGACCCCCCCCCGGGGTCTGGAAACACCATATATTTT. The variable domain in full, with the rest retrieved from reference TRBV15 and TRBJ1-3, is DAMVIQNPRYQVTQFGKPVTLSCSQTLNHNVMYWYQQKSSQAPKLLFHYYDKDFNNEADTPDNFQSRRPNTSFCFLDIRSPGLGDTAMYLCATSRDPPPGSGNTIYFGEGSWLTVV.

The chain couples TRBV29-1 to TRBJ1-2; D not certain. V was pared by 3 bases and J by 5 bases, with 16 bases between. Germline assignment: CDR1 SQVTM and CDR2 ANQGSEA. The CDR3 loop spans 14 amino acids. The CDR3 region is CSVDRAMGVYGYTF. DNA of the CDR3: TGCAGCGTTGACCGGGCCATGGGCGTTTATGGCTACACCTTC.

This clonotype occurred many times. The genes are TRBV29-1 and TRBJ1-5; 9 nucleotides line up with TRBD1. Germline loops: CDR1 SQVTM, CDR2 ANQGSEA. This CDR3 region has 13 residues. Losses at the gene ends were 7 bases for V and 7 bases for J; bases not matched to a gene: 8. This chain's CDR3 is CSAQTGGGQPQHF. In nucleotides, the CDR3 is TGCAGCGCCCAGACAGGGGGTGGGCAGCCCCAGCATTTT. Supplemented by reference TRBV29-1 and TRBJ1-5, the full variable domain reads SAVISQKPSRDICQRGTSLTIQCQVDSQVTMMFWYRQQPGQSLTLIATANQGSEATYESGFVIDKFPISRPNLTFSTLTVSNMSPEDSSIYLCSAQTGGGQPQHFGDGTRLSIL.

This clonotype was observed a few times. The V gene is TRBV5-1, the J gene TRBJ1-6, with D possibly matching TRBD1 (5 bases). Trimming cost V 7 bases and J 10 bases, with 18 bases left between them. The CDR3 runs 14 residues. Germline V gives CDR1 SGHRS, CDR2 YFSETQ. CDR3 DNA: TGCGCCAGCGCTGTCGGGGGGGGTTTATCACCCCTCCACTTT. Residues: CASAVGGGLSPLHF.

In this sample, this clonotype turned up a few times. The V gene is TRBV7-9, the J gene TRBJ2-7; TRBD2 agrees at 10 bases. Germline loops: CDR1 SEHNR, CDR2 FQNEAQ (reference sequence). This CDR3 is built from 13 residues. V was pared by 11 bases and J by 4 bases, with 8 bases of the junction left unmatched. This CDR3 reads CACLAGGLYEQYF. The CDR3 DNA is TGTGCCTGTTTAGCGGGGGGCTTATACGAGCAGTACTTC.

CDR3 protein: CASSYSPQGNTEAFF. In DNA, the CDR3 is TGTGCCAGCAGTTACTCGCCGCAGGGTAACACTGAAGCTTTCTTT. The chain combines TRBV6-2 or TRBV6-3 with TRBJ1-1; maybe TRBD1 (5 bases). The CDR3 totals 15 residues. Trimming cost V 0 bases and J 2 bases, with 10 bases left between them. The V gene's germline CDR1 is MNHEY and CDR2 SVGEGT.

The gene calls are TRBV6-2 or TRBV6-3 and TRBJ2-7, with 11 bases that match TRBD2. The germline V gene encodes CDR1 MNHEY and CDR2 SVGEGT. V lost 6 bases and J lost 2; bases outside the gene matches: 6. The CDR3 totals 15 residues. The DNA for the CDR3 is TGTGCCAGCAGCACTACTAGCGGGGGAACCTACGAGCAGTACTTC. The encoded protein is CASSTTSGGTYEQYF.

The CDR3, as DNA: TGCGCCAGCAGAAGGGGGCCGGGGGCGAACACTGAAGCTTTCTTT. This translates into CASRRGPGANTEAFF. The chain joins TRBV5-1 to TRBJ1-1; 7 bases match TRBD1. The V gene's germline CDR1 is SGHRS and CDR2 YFSETQ. The V gene end was trimmed by 5 bases and the J gene end by 1 base; junction bases not matched to a gene: 8. This CDR3 comprises 15 residues.

The chain recombines TRBV4-3 with TRBJ1-3, with no clear D. The V end was cut by 1 base, the J end by 3 bases, with 7 bases between. Per germline, CDR1 LGHNA and CDR2 YSLEER. The CDR3 is 14 residues long. The chain's CDR3 is CASSQVSVGNTIYF. CDR3 bases: TGCGCCAGCAGCCAAGTGAGCGTTGGAAACACCATATATTTT.

The gene calls are TRBV20-1 and TRBJ1-2, with D uncertain. Trimming cost V 3 bases and J 0 bases, with 8 bases left between them. CDR1 and CDR2 from the germline V gene are DFQATT and SNEGSKA (reference sequence). CDR3 length equals 13 residues. The CDR3 here is CSASLRSNYGYTF. Written as DNA, the CDR3 is TGCAGTGCTAGTCTTCGTTCTAACTATGGCTACACCTTC.

The chain is built from TRBV14 and TRBJ1-2; D is unresolved. Germline V gene sequence: CDR1 SGHDN, CDR2 FVKESK. V lost 5 bases, J lost 4 bases, and 11 bases lay in between. This CDR3 spans 13 amino acids. In nucleotides, the CDR3 is TGTGCCAGCAGCGGCGGCAGTTTCTATGGCTACACCTTC. Translating it yields CASSGGSFYGYTF.

This clonotype was detected only a few times. This rearrangement joins TRBV11-1 to TRBJ2-3; D gene ambiguous. There are 15 residues in the CDR3. V was clipped by 0 bases and J by 4 bases, with 11 bases between them. The germline V gene encodes CDR1 SGHAT and CDR2 FQDESV (reference sequence). The DNA of the CDR3 is TGTGCCAGCAGCTTAGCCGCAAGCAACGCAGATACGCAGTATTTT. Translating it yields CASSLAASNADTQYF.

The rearrangement joins TRBV20-1 to TRBJ2-1; TRBD2 matches at 10 bases. With 6 bases clipped from V and 4 bases from J, the junction kept 6 bases outside the gene matches. The germline gives CDR1 DFQATT, CDR2 SNEGSKA (reference sequence). This CDR3 contains 14 residues. CDR3 sequence: CSAKPSGSYNEQFF. CDR3 DNA: TGCAGTGCAAAACCTAGCGGGAGTTACAATGAGCAGTTCTTC.

The V call is TRBV5-6, the J call TRBJ2-2; D might be TRBD1 (6 bases). CDR1 and CDR2 from the germline V gene are SGHDT and YYEEEE. CDR3 size: 15 residues. V shed 4 bases and J shed 3 bases, with 13 bases lying between them. The CDR3 nucleotides are TGTGCCAGCAGCGTAGGACAGTTACACACCGGGGAGCTGTTTTTT. It codes for CASSVGQLHTGELFF.

There are a few counts of this clonotype. This sequence joins TRBV7-9 and TRBJ2-2, with TRBD1 matching 8 bases. The CDR3 spans 16 residues. V lost 2 bases and J lost 1; bases outside the gene matches: 3. From germline, CDR1 is SEHNR and CDR2 FQNEAQ (reference sequence). The CDR3 loop is CASSLSGQGNTGELFF. The CDR3 DNA is TGTGCCAGCAGCTTATCTGGACAGGGGAACACCGGGGAGCTGTTTTTT.

V gene TRBV10-3 combines with J gene TRBJ2-3; 16 nucleotides align to TRBD2. Trimming cost V 10 bases and J 9 bases; bases outside gene matches: 16. The CDR3 is 17 residues long. The germline gives CDR1 ENHRY, CDR2 SYGVKD. The CDR3 loop reads CATAPGTSGRAGVTQYF. The CDR3 DNA reads as TGTGCCACAGCTCCCGGGACTAGCGGGAGGGCCGGGGTGACGCAGTATTTT.

This clonotype showed up just once. The rearrangement links TRBV19 to TRBJ1-5, with a tentative D call TRBD1 (6 bases). This CDR3 region has 14 residues. Trimming left V 4 bases short and J 6 bases short, with 13 bases between. Germline CDR1 and CDR2: LNHDA and SQIVND (reference sequence). The CDR3 DNA reads as TGTGCCAGTAGTACGACAGGCGCCCGTCAGCCCCAGCATTTT. Translating gives CASSTTGARQPQHF.

This chain connects TRBV4-1 to TRBJ2-1, with TRBD2 matching over 12 bases. The germline gives CDR1 MGHRA, CDR2 YSYEKL. J was trimmed by 7 bases and V by 3 bases; bases with no gene match: 10. This CDR3 spans 17 amino acids. CDR3 in DNA: TGCGCCAGCAGCCAGTTCGCCGGGACTAGCGGGTGGAATGAGCAGTTCTTC. It specifies CASSQFAGTSGWNEQFF.

The rearrangement uses TRBV30 and TRBJ1-2; D is undetermined. Per germline, CDR1 GTSNPN and CDR2 SVGIG (reference sequence). This CDR3 is 14 amino acids long. V lost 2 bases and J lost 7, with 17 bases in between. The CDR3, as DNA: TGTGCCTGGAGTCCGGTCCCTTCTTCAAGTGGCTACACCTTC. Its protein is CAWSPVPSSSGYTF.

There are many counts of this clonotype. J is TRBJ2-4 and V is TRBV29-1; 7 nucleotides align to TRBD1. V gave up 4 bases and J gave up 6 bases; unmatched junction bases: 9. The germline V gene encodes CDR1 SQVTM and CDR2 ANQGSEA. The CDR3 runs to 14 residues. The CDR3 DNA reads as TGCAGCGTTGTTGAGAGGACAGGCGGAAACATTCAGTACTTC. As protein: CSVVERTGGNIQYF.

This chain joins TRBV6-6 and TRBJ2-1, with D unresolved. The CDR3 runs 13 residues. The V and J ends lost 7 bases and 7 bases respectively, with 14 bases between them. The V gene's germline CDR1 is MNHNY and CDR2 SVGAGI (reference sequence). Written as DNA, the CDR3 is TGTGCCAGCACCTTGTCGGCCGGGAATGAGCAGTTCTTC. It codes for CASTLSAGNEQFF.

In DNA form, the CDR3 reads TGCGCCAGCAGACGAAGCGGTGGTACGCAGTATTTT. Translated: CASRRSGGTQYF. The chain uses TRBV4-1 and TRBJ2-3; possible D gene TRBD2, 5 bases. V was cut by 6 bases and J by 8 bases, with 12 bases left in between. Germline V gene data show CDR1 as MGHRA and CDR2 as YSYEKL. The CDR3 is 12 amino acids.

In nucleotides, the CDR3 is TGTGCCAGCAGGTCACTCTCTGGGGCCAACGTCCTGACTTTC. It encodes CASRSLSGANVLTF. The gene calls are TRBV6-5 and TRBJ2-6, with no clear D. Per germline, CDR1 MNHEY and CDR2 SVGAGI. This CDR3 has 14 amino acids. V lost 6 bases to trimming and J lost 0 bases, with 6 bases between them.

The chain is built from TRBV28 and TRBJ2-1; 9 positions agree with TRBD2. J was trimmed by 6 bases and V by 5 bases; bases with no gene match: 8. Germline V gives CDR1 MDHEN, CDR2 SYDVKM. The CDR3 has 15 amino acids. This chain's CDR3 is CASSTAGLAANEQFF. CDR3 DNA sequence: TGTGCCAGCAGTACTGCGGGACTAGCCGCCAATGAGCAGTTCTTC.

The CDR3 protein is CASSLARGDYGYTF. CDR3 sequence (DNA): TGTGCCAGCAGCTTAGCGCGGGGGGACTATGGCTACACCTTC. The chain employs TRBV7-2 and TRBJ1-2, with D possibly being TRBD1 (5 bases). Germline V gene data show CDR1 as SGHTA and CDR2 as FQGNSA. V lost 0 bases to trimming and J lost 3 bases, with 8 bases between them. CDR3 length: 14 residues.